The rows below give T cell receptor beta chains drawn from one sample of a study of T cells after yellow fever vaccination. TCRdb fed the 5' RACE reads into MiXCR, producing one record per CDR3 protein. The table shows about 47,000 distinct CDR3 sequences, with around 7% occurring only once. The sequencing here drew on CD8+ T cells sorted from PBMCs, taken about 2 weeks after the first yellow fever vaccination. Receptors originate from a man between 18 and 35 years old who received the YFV17D yellow fever vaccine. Both conserved end residues are part of each CDR3. Each record gives: D gene, clone size, V gene, J gene, CDR3 protein, CDR3 DNA. A D gene is named only where the DNA matches it firmly. Clone size is stated in some rows and not others, as once, few, many or a class when expanded.

d_gene: NA
abundance: many
v_gene: TRBV29-1
j_gene: TRBJ2-6
CDR3aa: CSVAVSGANVLTF
CDR3nt: TGCAGCGTTGCGGTTTCTGGGGCCAACGTCCTGACTTTC

d_gene: TRBD1
abundance: once
v_gene: TRBV3-1
j_gene: TRBJ1-2
CDR3aa: CASSEPGQGDWYGYTF
CDR3nt: TGTGCCAGCAGCGAACCGGGACAGGGGGATTGGTATGGCTACACCTTC

d_gene: NA
abundance: few
v_gene: TRBV29-1
j_gene: TRBJ1-1
CDR3aa: CSVHDGRFEKAFF
CDR3nt: TGCAGCGTACACGACGGACGGTTTGAAAAAGCTTTCTTT

d_gene: NA
abundance: many
v_gene: TRBV4-1
j_gene: TRBJ2-1
CDR3aa: CASSQEADESYNEQFF
CDR3nt: TGCGCCAGCAGCCAAGAGGCCGATGAGAGCTACAATGAGCAGTTCTTC

d_gene: TRBD2
abundance: many
v_gene: TRBV9
j_gene: TRBJ2-3
CDR3aa: CASSPSSGGPTDTQYF
CDR3nt: TGTGCCAGCAGCCCTTCTAGCGGGGGGCCCACAGATACGCAGTATTTT

d_gene: NA
abundance: many
v_gene: TRBV29-1
j_gene: TRBJ1-2
CDR3aa: CSVFGGDNYGYTF
CDR3nt: TGCAGCGTTTTCGGCGGGGACAACTATGGCTACACCTTC

d_gene: TRBD2
abundance: NA
v_gene: TRBV4-3
j_gene: TRBJ2-2
CDR3aa: CASSLQLAGGTGELFF
CDR3nt: TGCGCCAGCAGCCTGCAACTAGCGGGGGGCACCGGGGAGCTGTTTTTT

d_gene: NA
abundance: many
v_gene: TRBV27
j_gene: TRBJ2-1
CDR3aa: CASSFLESYNEQFF
CDR3nt: TGTGCCAGCAGTTTTCTGGAGTCCTACAATGAGCAGTTCTTC

d_gene: TRBD1
abundance: many
v_gene: TRBV11-2
j_gene: TRBJ1-5
CDR3aa: CASSNESGTGGFGGNQPQHF
CDR3nt: TGTGCCAGCAGCAATGAGTCCGGGACAGGGGGTTTCGGCGGCAATCAGCCCCAGCATTTT

d_gene: TRBD2
abundance: many
v_gene: TRBV12-3/TRBV12-4
j_gene: TRBJ2-1
CDR3aa: CASNFGSGGAVFGQFF
CDR3nt: TGTGCCAGCAATTTTGGATCGGGGGGGGCCGTGTTTGGGCAGTTCTTC

d_gene: NA
abundance: many
v_gene: TRBV12-3/TRBV12-4
j_gene: TRBJ2-2
CDR3aa: CASSFPGGVNFGELFF
CDR3nt: TGTGCCAGCAGTTTCCCTGGCGGGGTGAATTTCGGGGAGCTGTTTTTT

d_gene: NA
abundance: few
v_gene: TRBV11-2
j_gene: TRBJ2-3
CDR3aa: CASTRETSDTQYF
CDR3nt: TGTGCCAGCACTAGGGAGACGTCAGATACGCAGTATTTT

d_gene: NA
abundance: many
v_gene: TRBV20-1
j_gene: TRBJ2-1
CDR3aa: CSALGSSSYNEQFF
CDR3nt: TGCAGTGCACTGGGTTCTAGCTCCTACAATGAGCAGTTCTTC

d_gene: TRBD2
abundance: few
v_gene: TRBV28
j_gene: TRBJ2-1
CDR3aa: CASSKTSGGAGEQFF
CDR3nt: TGTGCCAGCAGTAAGACTAGCGGGGGGGCTGGTGAGCAGTTCTTC

d_gene: NA
abundance: many
v_gene: TRBV29-1
j_gene: TRBJ2-5
CDR3aa: CSVEGAGGETQYF
CDR3nt: TGCAGCGTTGAAGGGGCGGGCGGAGAGACCCAGTACTTC

d_gene: TRBD1
abundance: many
v_gene: TRBV5-1
j_gene: TRBJ1-1
CDR3aa: CASSSGTGETEAFF
CDR3nt: TGCGCCAGCAGCTCCGGGACAGGGGAGACTGAAGCTTTCTTT

d_gene: NA
abundance: NA
v_gene: TRBV10-3
j_gene: TRBJ1-5
CDR3aa: CAISEQGKGNQPQHF
CDR3nt: TGTGCCATCAGTGAACAGGGTAAGGGCAATCAGCCCCAGCATTTT

d_gene: NA
abundance: many
v_gene: TRBV6-1
j_gene: TRBJ1-5
CDR3aa: CATRAGSNQPQHF
CDR3nt: TGTGCCACAAGGGCAGGGAGCAATCAGCCCCAGCATTTT

d_gene: NA
abundance: many
v_gene: TRBV7-2
j_gene: TRBJ2-1
CDR3aa: CASSLVGYNEQFF
CDR3nt: TGTGCCAGCAGCTTAGTAGGGTACAATGAGCAGTTCTTC

d_gene: NA
abundance: many
v_gene: TRBV7-7
j_gene: TRBJ2-2
CDR3aa: CASSFRAGELFF
CDR3nt: TGTGCTAGCAGCTTTCGGGCTGGGGAGCTGTTTTTT

d_gene: NA
abundance: many
v_gene: TRBV5-1
j_gene: TRBJ1-1
CDR3aa: CASSLALERMNTEAFF
CDR3nt: TGCGCCAGCAGCTTGGCCTTGGAACGGATGAACACTGAAGCTTTCTTT

d_gene: TRBD2
abundance: NA
v_gene: TRBV4-1
j_gene: TRBJ2-3
CDR3aa: CASSARNGGRADTQYF
CDR3nt: TGCGCCAGCAGCGCCCGCAACGGGGGGAGGGCAGATACGCAGTATTTT

d_gene: NA
abundance: NA
v_gene: TRBV5-4
j_gene: TRBJ2-5
CDR3aa: CASSLGDWGQETQYF
CDR3nt: TGTGCCAGCAGCTTGGGGGACTGGGGCCAAGAGACCCAGTACTTC

d_gene: TRBD1
abundance: many
v_gene: TRBV12-3/TRBV12-4
j_gene: TRBJ2-7
CDR3aa: CASSFAGGVEQYF
CDR3nt: TGTGCCAGCAGTTTCGCAGGGGGCGTCGAGCAGTACTTC

d_gene: NA
abundance: NA
v_gene: TRBV12-3/TRBV12-4
j_gene: TRBJ1-4
CDR3aa: CASSLEIRGGEKLFF
CDR3nt: TGTGCCAGCAGTTTAGAGATTAGAGGCGGTGAAAAACTGTTTTTT

d_gene: NA
abundance: few
v_gene: TRBV6-6
j_gene: TRBJ1-1
CDR3aa: CASKQGGTEAFF
CDR3nt: TGTGCCAGCAAACAAGGGGGAACTGAAGCTTTCTTT

d_gene: NA
abundance: many
v_gene: TRBV29-1
j_gene: TRBJ2-2
CDR3aa: CSVGLGTANTGELFF
CDR3nt: TGCAGCGTTGGTCTCGGGACCGCGAACACCGGGGAGCTGTTTTTT

d_gene: NA
abundance: many
v_gene: TRBV7-9
j_gene: TRBJ1-4
CDR3aa: CASSRENTNEKLFF
CDR3nt: TGTGCCAGCAGCCGTGAGAATACTAATGAAAAACTGTTTTTT